Below are 12 T cell receptor beta chains sequenced from a single sample in a study of cytomegalovirus exposure and HLA in healthy donors. In the PCR, 60 Vbeta and 13 Jbeta primers were used. Here immunoSEQ multiplex PCR was the method, and the copy in TCRdb shows in-frame clones only, minus some. The sample shows 60,000 to 70,000 clones, roughly 74% of them seen only once. The specimen sequenced was PBMCs. All receptors derive from a man younger than 35 in good health and CMV-seropositive.

V gene TRBV7-8 combines with J gene TRBJ2-1; no clear D. This CDR3 comprises 15 residues. Trimming shortened V by 4 bases and J by 8 bases, and 18 bases separated the two germline ends. Germline CDR1 is SGHVS and CDR2 is FQNEAQ. Here the CDR3 reads CASSSRLSQWHEQFF. CDR3 nucleotides: TGTGCCAGCAGCTCCCGTTTGTCCCAATGGCATGAGCAGTTCTTC.

The chain uses TRBV28 and TRBJ1-1; 10 positions match TRBD1. This CDR3 has 16 residues. The V gene's germline CDR1 is MDHEN and CDR2 SYDVKM. V was pared by 5 bases and J by 3 bases, with 9 bases of the junction left unmatched. As DNA, the CDR3 is TGTGCCAGCAGTCGAACCGGGACAGGGGTGGACACTGAAGCTTTCTTT. This sequence encodes CASSRTGTGVDTEAFF.

The chain carries TRBV19 and TRBJ1-1, with D unresolved. V was pared by 5 bases and J by 1 base, with 8 bases between. Germline-derived CDR1 and CDR2 are LNHDA and SQIVND (reference sequence). The CDR3 is 13 residues long. The CDR3 region is CASSAYRNTEAFF. The CDR3 region has the DNA TGTGCCAGTAGTGCCTACAGGAACACTGAAGCTTTCTTT.

The chain combines TRBV11-2 with TRBJ1-1; D is undetermined. The CDR3 totals 17 residues. V lost 4 bases and J 0 bases, leaving 18 bases between the germline ends. The germline CDR1 and CDR2 sequences are SGHAT and FQNNGV. CDR3 nucleotides: TGTGCCAGCAGCTCAAACCGACCCCGCGGGATGAACACTGAAGCTTTCTTT. Translation: CASSSNRPRGMNTEAFF. The entire variable domain, with the rest obtained from reference TRBV11-2 and TRBJ1-1, is as follows: EAGVAQSPRYKIIEKRQSVAFWCNPISGHATLYWYQQILGQGPKLLIQFQNNGVVDDSQLPKDRFSAERLKGVDSTLKIQPAKLEDSAVYLCASSSNRPRGMNTEAFFGQGTRLTVV.

This clone was recorded only once. CDR3 DNA sequence: TGTGCCAGCAGTTACACAGAGAGAGCCTACGAGCAGTACTTC. This translates into CASSYTERAYEQYF. This chain links TRBV27 with TRBJ2-7; the D is unclear. There are 14 residues in the CDR3. Germline CDR1 and CDR2: MNHEY and SMNVEV (reference sequence). With 4 bases removed from V and 2 bases from J, the gap between germline ends came to 12 bases.

The rearrangement links TRBV2 to TRBJ1-5, with TRBD1 as a possible D gene (6 bases). The CDR3 loop spans 14 amino acids. Germline V CDR1 and CDR2: SNHLY, FYNNEI. Trimming cost V 6 bases and J 3 bases, with 12 bases left between them. Here the CDR3 DNA reads TGTGCCAGCAGCAAGACAGGCCTCAATCAGCCCCAGCATTTT. This codes for CASSKTGLNQPQHF.

A single count supports this clone. The gene calls are TRBV5-1 and TRBJ2-2; 7 bases align to TRBD2. Germline CDR1 reads SGHRS; CDR2 reads YFSETQ. The CDR3 has 15 residues. V shed 4 bases, J shed 4 bases, and the junction held 7 bases outside the gene matches. DNA of the CDR3: TGCGCCAGCAGCGGGGGGGATCGCCCCACCGGGGAGCTGTTTTTT. This codes for CASSGGDRPTGELFF.

The V call is TRBV25-1, the J call TRBJ2-7; 7 bases map to TRBD2. Germline CDR1 and CDR2: MGHDK and SYGVNS. The CDR3 loop spans 16 amino acids. V lost 2 bases and J lost 6; bases outside the gene matches: 13. The CDR3 nucleotides read TGTGCCAGCAGTGAACACCGGGACTATACCTACGCCGAGCAGTACTTC. It encodes CASSEHRDYTYAEQYF.

The chain couples TRBV25-1 to TRBJ2-5; D is uncertain. Germline V gives CDR1 MGHDK, CDR2 SYGVNS. Trimming removed 3 bases from V and 5 bases from J, with 13 bases in between. This CDR3 is 14 amino acids long. The CDR3 DNA reads TGTGCCAGCAGTGAGGGTAGCTTGGTGGAGACCCAGTACTTC. Translation: CASSEGSLVETQYF.

This clone was recorded at least ten times. V gene TRBV5-8 combines with J gene TRBJ2-1; no clear D gene. In germline, CDR1 is SGHTS, CDR2 YDEGEE. The CDR3 spans 13 residues. The V end lost 5 bases, the J end lost 3 bases, and 9 bases lay between the germline ends. The CDR3 DNA reads TGTGCCAGCAGGCACCGGGTCTACAATGAGCAGTTCTTC. As protein: CASRHRVYNEQFF. Together with reference TRBV5-8 and TRBJ2-1, the CDR3 gives the full variable domain: EAGVTQSPTHLIKTRGQQATLRCSPISGHTSVYWYQQALGLGLQFLLWYDEGEERNRGNFPPRFSGRQFPNYSSELNVNALELEDSALYLCASRHRVYNEQFFGPGTRLTVL.

The chain couples TRBV30 to TRBJ1-5, with 9 bases identical to TRBD1. The J segment lost 4 bases and the V segment lost 1 base, leaving 2 bases of the junction unmatched. There are 14 residues in the CDR3. Germline V CDR1 and CDR2: GTSNPN, SVGIG (reference sequence). The CDR3 sequence: CAWSATGGNQPQHF. The CDR3 region has the DNA TGTGCCTGGAGTGCGACAGGGGGTAATCAGCCCCAGCATTTT.

V and J are TRBV18 and TRBJ2-5; 11 nucleotides align to TRBD2. This CDR3 is 15 amino acids long. CDR1 and CDR2 from the germline V gene are KGHSH and LQKENI. Trimming removed 8 bases from V and 2 bases from J; junction bases left unmatched: 7. The CDR3 bases are TGTGCCAGCGGGGAACTAGCGGGGGTACAAGAGACCCAGTACTTC. Protein product: CASGELAGVQETQYF. Looking up the rest from reference TRBV18 and TRBJ2-5 gives the full variable domain: NAGVMQNPRHLVRRRGQEARLRCSPMKGHSHVYWYRQLPEEGLKFMVYLQKENIIDESGMPKERFSAEFPKEGPSILRIQQVVRGDSAAYFCASGELAGVQETQYFGPGTRLLVL.